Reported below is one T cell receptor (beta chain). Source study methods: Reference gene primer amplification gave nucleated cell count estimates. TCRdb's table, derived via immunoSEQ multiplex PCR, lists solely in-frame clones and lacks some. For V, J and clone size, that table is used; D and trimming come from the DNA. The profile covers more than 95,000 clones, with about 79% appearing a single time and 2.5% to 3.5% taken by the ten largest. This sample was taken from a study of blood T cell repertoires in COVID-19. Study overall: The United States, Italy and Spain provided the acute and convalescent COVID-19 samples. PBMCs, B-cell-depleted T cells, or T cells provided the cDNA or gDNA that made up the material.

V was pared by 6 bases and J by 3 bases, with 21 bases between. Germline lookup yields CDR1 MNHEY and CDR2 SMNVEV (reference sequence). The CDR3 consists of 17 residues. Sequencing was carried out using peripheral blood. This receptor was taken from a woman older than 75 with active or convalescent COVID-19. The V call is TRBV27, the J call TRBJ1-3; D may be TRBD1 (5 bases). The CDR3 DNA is TGTGCCAGCAGAGGCGGTGCGGGGACTCTCTTTGGAAACACCATATATTTT. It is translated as CASRGGAGTLFGNTIYF.